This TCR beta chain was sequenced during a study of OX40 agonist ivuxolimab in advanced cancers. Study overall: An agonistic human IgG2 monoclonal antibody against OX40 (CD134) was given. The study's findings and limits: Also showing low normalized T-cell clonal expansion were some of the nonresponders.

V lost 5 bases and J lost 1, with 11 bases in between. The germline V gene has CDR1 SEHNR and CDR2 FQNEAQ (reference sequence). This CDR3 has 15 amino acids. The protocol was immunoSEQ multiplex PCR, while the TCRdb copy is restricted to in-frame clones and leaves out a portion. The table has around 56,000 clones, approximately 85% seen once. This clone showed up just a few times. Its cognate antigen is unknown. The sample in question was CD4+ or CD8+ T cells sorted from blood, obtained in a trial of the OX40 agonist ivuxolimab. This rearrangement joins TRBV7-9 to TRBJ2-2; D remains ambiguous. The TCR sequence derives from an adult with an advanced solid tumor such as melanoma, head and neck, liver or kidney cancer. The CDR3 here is CASSPPSLNTGELFF. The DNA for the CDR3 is TGTGCCAGCAGCCCGCCTTCCTTGAACACCGGGGAGCTGTTTTTT.